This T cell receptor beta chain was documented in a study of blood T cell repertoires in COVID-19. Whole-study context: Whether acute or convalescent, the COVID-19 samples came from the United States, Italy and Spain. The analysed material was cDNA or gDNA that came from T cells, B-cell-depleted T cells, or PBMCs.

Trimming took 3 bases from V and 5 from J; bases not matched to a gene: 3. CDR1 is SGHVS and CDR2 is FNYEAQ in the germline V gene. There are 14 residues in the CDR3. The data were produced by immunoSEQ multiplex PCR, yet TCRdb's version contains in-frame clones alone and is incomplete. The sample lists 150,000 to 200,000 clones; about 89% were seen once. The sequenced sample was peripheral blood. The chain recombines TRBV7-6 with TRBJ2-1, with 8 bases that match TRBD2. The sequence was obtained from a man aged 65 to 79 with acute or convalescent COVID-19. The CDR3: CASSFNGGDNEQFF. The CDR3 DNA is TGTGCCAGCAGCTTTAACGGGGGGGACAATGAGCAGTTCTTC. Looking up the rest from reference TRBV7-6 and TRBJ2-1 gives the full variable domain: GAGVSQSPRYKVTKRGQDVALRCDPISGHVSLYWYRQALGQGPEFLTYFNYEAQQDKSGLPNDRFSAERPEGSISTLTIQRTEQRDSAMYRCASSFNGGDNEQFFGPGTRLTVL.